This T cell receptor beta chain comes out of a study of OX40 agonist ivuxolimab in advanced cancers. Broader study findings: Antigen targets of the expanded peripheral T cells went undetermined. A proportion of nonresponders additionally exhibited low normalized T-cell clonal expansion.

Clones were sequenced by immunoSEQ multiplex PCR, and TCRdb holds only the in-frame ones, with some missing. The sample contains about 83,000 clones, more than 75% of which appear only once. Looked up from germline, CDR1 is SGHTA and CDR2 is FQGNSA. V was clipped by 5 bases and J by 6 bases; unmatched bases: 3. The CDR3 is 12 amino acids. Concerning this clone: Antigen unknown.

Here the sequenced sample was CD4+ or CD8+ T cells sorted from blood, taken in a trial of the OX40 agonist ivuxolimab. The rearrangement uses TRBV7-2 and TRBJ2-7, with 8 bases identical to TRBD2. The sequence was collected from an adult with an advanced solid tumor such as melanoma, head and neck, liver or kidney cancer. The CDR3 coding sequence is TGTGCCAGCAGCCCCGGACTAGCCGAGCAGTACTTC. Its translation: CASSPGLAEQYF.